The T cell receptor (beta chain) described here comes from a study of blood T cell repertoires in COVID-19. Across the whole study: PBMCs, B-cell-depleted T cells, or T cells were the source of the cDNA or gDNA that made up the material.

Study members were between roughly 18 and 89 years old and lived in 24 US regions. In assigning cohorts, the study relied on participant-reported clinical history. Cohort 3 recovered donors had two negative PCRs, clearance, or symptom resolution. The germline CDR1 and CDR2 sequences are MNHEY and SVGAGI. The V end was cut by 7 bases, the J end by 0 bases, with 13 bases between. This CDR3 is built from 14 residues. The protocol was immunoSEQ multiplex PCR, while the TCRdb copy is restricted to in-frame clones and leaves out a portion. The table records hundreds of thousands of clones, around 86% of them present only once.

The source material was PBMCs or T cells enriched from blood (not recorded which). This rearrangement joins TRBV6-5 to TRBJ2-7; no clear D gene. The receptor's source is a man under 40 who had recovered from COVID-19. In nucleotides, the CDR3 is TGTGCCAGCACCTCGACTCAGAGCTCCTACGAGCAGTACTTC. This gives the protein CASTSTQSSYEQYF.